The subject of this entry is one T cell receptor (beta chain). This record belongs to a study of blood T cell repertoires in COVID-19. Study-wide context: The study drew acute and convalescent COVID-19 samples from the United States, Italy and Spain.

Trimming left V 3 bases short and J 5 bases short, with 7 bases between. Germline assignment: CDR1 KGHSH and CDR2 LQKENI. The CDR3 covers 12 residues. Per the original data handling: Amplification of reference gene primers was used by the study to estimate nucleated cell counts. Method: immunoSEQ multiplex PCR; TCRdb's copy keeps in-frame clones and lacks some. D and trimming come from the DNA, and the V and J calls and clone size come from that table. The sample gives about 42,000 clones, roughly three quarters of which show up once; approximately 26% is in the top ten. The chain employs TRBV18 and TRBJ2-5; D is possibly TRBD1 (5 bases). Source material: peripheral blood. The receptor comes from a man at least 80 years old with acute or convalescent COVID-19. The CDR3: CASSPAGETQYF. CDR3 bases: TGTGCCAGCTCACCGGCAGGGGAGACCCAGTACTTC.